Below are 3 T cell receptor beta chains sequenced from a single sample in a study of T-cell reconstitution after alpha-beta-depleted transplantation in children (TCRdb year 2016). Libraries were made using PCR. The reads were generated on an Illumina HiSeq 2500. TCR library preparation used molecular barcoding, with unique molecular identifiers applied to normalize quantification of the TCRbeta repertoire. TCRdb's own reprocessing of the public reads used fastp at Q25 and MiXCR and kept productive beta chains. One record per CDR3 amino acid sequence lists the most common genes and DNA. The sample table shows roughly 170,000 distinct CDR3 sequences, and roughly 6.8% are seen once. Around 3% of the sample lies in the top ten. This specimen was PBMCs from the stem cell graft donor, taken from the stem cell graft. The receptors were sampled from a human donor who donated a stem cell graft to a child with Wiskott-Aldrich syndrome.

This clonotype has a count of ten or more. The V gene is TRBV5-1, the J gene TRBJ1-2; 7 bases fit TRBD1. Per the germline V gene, CDR1 is SGHRS and CDR2 is YFSETQ. V dropped 0 bases and J dropped 3; count of bases not matched to a gene: 2. This CDR3 is built from 14 residues. The CDR3 is CASSLADRYYGYTF. The CDR3 coding sequence is TGCGCCAGCAGCTTGGCGGACAGGTACTATGGCTACACCTTC.

This clonotype occurred many times. J is TRBJ2-2 and V is TRBV12-3 or TRBV12-4; 7 nucleotides agree with TRBD2. The CDR3 length is 15 residues. With V trimmed by 5 bases and J by 8 bases, 11 bases remained unmatched. This CDR3 is CASSPWASGPGELFF. CDR3 DNA sequence: TGTGCCAGCAGTCCCTGGGCTAGCGGTCCAGGGGAGCTGTTTTTT.

This clonotype was counted at least ten times. The V call is TRBV20-1, the J call TRBJ2-3; D possibly corresponds to TRBD2 (5 bases). CDR1 is DFQATT and CDR2 is SNEGSKA in the germline V gene (reference sequence). V lost 6 bases and J 0 bases, leaving 16 bases between the germline ends. This CDR3 has 15 residues. CDR3 nucleotide sequence: TGCAGTGCCCTCGACGGCGGGTCTAGCACAGATACGCAGTATTTT. Protein: CSALDGGSSTDTQYF.